This entry is about one T cell receptor beta chain. These data belong to a study of blood T cells in healthy people across ages. For the second PCR, which ran for about 7 to 11 cycles, a sample-barcoded 5' primer and a J-beta primer mix were used. Via MiXCR, TCRdb re-called the 5' RACE reads, giving one row per CDR3 protein. The profile shows 1.5 million or so distinct CDR3 sequences, 35% to 45% of them singletons. The germline gives CDR1 SGHRS, CDR2 YFSETQ. The CDR3 extends over 16 amino acids. Trimming took 2 bases from V and 7 from J; bases not matched to a gene: 5. Sequencing used blood. This TCR derives from a woman aged 18-30 years in good health. J is TRBJ2-3 and V is TRBV5-1; 15 bases are shared with TRBD2. The CDR3: CASSFRTSGGAHTQYF. CDR3 in DNA: TGCGCCAGCAGCTTCCGGACTAGCGGGGGGGCTCATACGCAGTATTTT.